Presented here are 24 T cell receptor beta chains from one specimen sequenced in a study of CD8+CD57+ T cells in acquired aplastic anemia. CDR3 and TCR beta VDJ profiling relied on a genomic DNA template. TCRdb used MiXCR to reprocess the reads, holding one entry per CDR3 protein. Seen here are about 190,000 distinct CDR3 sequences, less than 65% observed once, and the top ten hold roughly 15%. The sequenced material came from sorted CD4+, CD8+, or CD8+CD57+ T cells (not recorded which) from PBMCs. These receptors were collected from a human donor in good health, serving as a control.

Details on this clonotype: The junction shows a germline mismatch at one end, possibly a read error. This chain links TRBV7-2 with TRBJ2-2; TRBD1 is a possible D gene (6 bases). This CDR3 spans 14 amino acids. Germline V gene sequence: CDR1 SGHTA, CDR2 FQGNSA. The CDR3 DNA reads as TGTGCCAGCAGCTTAGGCACAGGGCTCGGGGCGCTGTTTTTT. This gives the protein CASSLGTGLGALFF.

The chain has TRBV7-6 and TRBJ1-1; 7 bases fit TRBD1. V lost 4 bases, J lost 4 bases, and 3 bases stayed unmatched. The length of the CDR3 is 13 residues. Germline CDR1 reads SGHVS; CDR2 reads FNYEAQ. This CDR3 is CASSSTGPTEAFF. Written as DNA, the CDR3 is TGTGCCAGCAGCTCGACAGGGCCCACTGAAGCTTTCTTT.

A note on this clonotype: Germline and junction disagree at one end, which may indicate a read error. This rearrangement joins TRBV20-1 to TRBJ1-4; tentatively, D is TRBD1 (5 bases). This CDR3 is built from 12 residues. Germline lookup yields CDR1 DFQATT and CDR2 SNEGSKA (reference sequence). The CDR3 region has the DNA TGCAGTGCTAGAGTCAGTGGGGCTGAACAGCTTTTT. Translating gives CSARVSGAEQLF.

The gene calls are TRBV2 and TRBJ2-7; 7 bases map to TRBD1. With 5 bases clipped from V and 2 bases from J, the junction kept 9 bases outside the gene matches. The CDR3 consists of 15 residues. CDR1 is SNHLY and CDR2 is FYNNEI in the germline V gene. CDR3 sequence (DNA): TGTGCCAGCAGTCAGCCGGGACAGCGAACCTACGAGCAGTACTTC. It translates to CASSQPGQRTYEQYF.

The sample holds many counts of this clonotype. DNA of the CDR3: TGCGCCAGCAGCTTGCGGGGACAGGGCAACACCGGGGAGCTGTTTTTT. It encodes CASSLRGQGNTGELFF. The chain employs TRBV5-1 and TRBJ2-2; 9 bases are shared with TRBD1. The CDR3 loop spans 16 amino acids. Germline CDR1 reads SGHRS; CDR2 reads YFSETQ. The V segment lost 1 base and the J segment 2 bases; nucleotides outside the gene matches: 3.

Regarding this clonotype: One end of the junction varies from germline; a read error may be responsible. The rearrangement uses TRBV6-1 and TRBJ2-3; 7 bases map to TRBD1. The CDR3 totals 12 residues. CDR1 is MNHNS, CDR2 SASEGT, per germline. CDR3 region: CASTGDTDTRYF. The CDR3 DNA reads TGCGCCAGTACAGGGGACACAGATACGCGGTATTTT.

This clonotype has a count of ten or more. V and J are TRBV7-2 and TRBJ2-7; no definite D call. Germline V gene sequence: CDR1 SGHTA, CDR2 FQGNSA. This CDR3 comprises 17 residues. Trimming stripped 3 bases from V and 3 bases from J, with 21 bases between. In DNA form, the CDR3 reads TGTGCCAGCAGCTTTGGTGGGATTAGTTTAGGGTTCTACGAGCAGTACTTC. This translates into CASSFGGISLGFYEQYF.

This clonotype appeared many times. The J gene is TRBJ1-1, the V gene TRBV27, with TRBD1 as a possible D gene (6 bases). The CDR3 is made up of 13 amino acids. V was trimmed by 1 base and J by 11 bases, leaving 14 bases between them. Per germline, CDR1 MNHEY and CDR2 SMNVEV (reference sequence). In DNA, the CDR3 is TGTGCCAGCAGTTTATGGGCAGGGGACGGGGCTTTCTTT. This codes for CASSLWAGDGAFF.

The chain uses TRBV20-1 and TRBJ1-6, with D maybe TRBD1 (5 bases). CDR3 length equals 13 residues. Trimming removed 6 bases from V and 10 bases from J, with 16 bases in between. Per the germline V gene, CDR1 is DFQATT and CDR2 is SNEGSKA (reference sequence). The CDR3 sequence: CSATTRGQSPLHF. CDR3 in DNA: TGCAGTGCAACCACAAGGGGCCAATCACCCCTCCACTTT.

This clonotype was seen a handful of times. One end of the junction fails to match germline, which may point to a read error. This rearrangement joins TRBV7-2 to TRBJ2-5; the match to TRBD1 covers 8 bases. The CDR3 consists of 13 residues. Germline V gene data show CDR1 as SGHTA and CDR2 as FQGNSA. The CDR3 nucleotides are TGTGCCAGCAGCTATCCACAGGGGGAGACTCAGTACTTC. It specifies CASSYPQGETQYF.

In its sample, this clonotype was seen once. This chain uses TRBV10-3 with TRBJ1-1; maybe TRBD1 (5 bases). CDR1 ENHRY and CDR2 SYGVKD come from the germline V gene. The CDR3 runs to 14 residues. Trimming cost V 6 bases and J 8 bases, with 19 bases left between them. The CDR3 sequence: CAISIPGQGDEAFF. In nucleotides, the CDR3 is TGTGCCATCAGCATCCCGGGGCAGGGCGACGAAGCTTTCTTT.

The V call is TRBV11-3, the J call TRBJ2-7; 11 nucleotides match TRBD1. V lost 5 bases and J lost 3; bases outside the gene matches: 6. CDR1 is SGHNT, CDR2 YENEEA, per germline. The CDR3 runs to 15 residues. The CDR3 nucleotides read TGTGCCAGCAGCCCTGGACAGGGGGCTAACTACGAGCAGTACTTC. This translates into CASSPGQGANYEQYF.

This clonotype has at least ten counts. The CDR3 sequence is CASSYAVPPYGYTF. CDR3 sequence (DNA): TGTGCCAGCAGTTACGCGGTCCCACCCTATGGCTACACCTTC. The chain employs TRBV6-2 or TRBV6-3 and TRBJ1-2; no clear D. This CDR3 has 14 amino acids. V dropped 2 bases and J dropped 4 bases, with 11 bases sitting between them. Germline assignment: CDR1 MNHEY and CDR2 SVGEGT.

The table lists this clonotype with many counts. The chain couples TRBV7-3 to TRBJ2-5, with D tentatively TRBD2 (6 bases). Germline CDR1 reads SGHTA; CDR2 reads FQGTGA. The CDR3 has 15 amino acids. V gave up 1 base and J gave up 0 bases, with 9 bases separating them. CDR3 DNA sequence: TGTGCCAGCAGCTTAATGGGACTCTACCAAGAGACCCAGTACTTC. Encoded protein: CASSLMGLYQETQYF.

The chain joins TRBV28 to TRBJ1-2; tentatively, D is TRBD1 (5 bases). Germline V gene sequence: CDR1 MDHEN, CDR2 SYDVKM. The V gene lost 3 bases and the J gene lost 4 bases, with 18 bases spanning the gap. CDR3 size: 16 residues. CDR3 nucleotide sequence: TGTGCCAGCAGTTTTCCCCTGGGCAGGGAGGCCTATGGCTACACCTTC. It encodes CASSFPLGREAYGYTF.

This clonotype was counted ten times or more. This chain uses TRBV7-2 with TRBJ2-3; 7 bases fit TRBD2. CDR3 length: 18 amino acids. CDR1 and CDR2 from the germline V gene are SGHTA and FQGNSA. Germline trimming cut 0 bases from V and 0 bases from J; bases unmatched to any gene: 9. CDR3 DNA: TGTGCCAGCAGCTTAGCTCCCCTCGCGGGAGCTAGCACAGATACGCAGTATTTT. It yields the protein CASSLAPLAGASTDTQYF.

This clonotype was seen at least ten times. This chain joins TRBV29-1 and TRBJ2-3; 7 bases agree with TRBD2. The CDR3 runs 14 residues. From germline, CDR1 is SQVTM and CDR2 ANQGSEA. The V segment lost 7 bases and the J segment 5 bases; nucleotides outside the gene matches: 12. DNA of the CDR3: TGCAGCGCCGAAGCGCGGGGGTTTGAAGATACGCAGTATTTT. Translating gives CSAEARGFEDTQYF.

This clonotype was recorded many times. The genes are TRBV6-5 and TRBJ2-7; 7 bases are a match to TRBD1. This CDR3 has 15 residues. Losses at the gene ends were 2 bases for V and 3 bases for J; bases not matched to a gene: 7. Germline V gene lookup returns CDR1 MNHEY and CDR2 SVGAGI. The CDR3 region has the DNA TGTGCCAGCAGTTACCAAACGACAGGGCGCTACGAGCAGTACTTC. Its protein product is CASSYQTTGRYEQYF.

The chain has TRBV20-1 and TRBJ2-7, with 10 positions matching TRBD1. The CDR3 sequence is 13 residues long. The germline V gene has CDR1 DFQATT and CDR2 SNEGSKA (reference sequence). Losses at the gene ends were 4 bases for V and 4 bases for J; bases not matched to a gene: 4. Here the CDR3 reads CSAIPGQGYEQYF. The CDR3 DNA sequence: TGCAGTGCTATTCCGGGACAGGGGTACGAGCAGTACTTC.

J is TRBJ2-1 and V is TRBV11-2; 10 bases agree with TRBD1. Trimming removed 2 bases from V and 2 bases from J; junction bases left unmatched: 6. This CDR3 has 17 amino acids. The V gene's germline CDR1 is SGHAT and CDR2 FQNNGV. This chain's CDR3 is CASSLRFGQGAYNEQFF. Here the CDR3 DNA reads TGTGCCAGCAGCTTAAGGTTTGGACAGGGGGCCTACAATGAGCAGTTCTTC. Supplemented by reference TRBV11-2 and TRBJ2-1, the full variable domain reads EAGVAQSPRYKIIEKRQSVAFWCNPISGHATLYWYQQILGQGPKLLIQFQNNGVVDDSQLPKDRFSAERLKGVDSTLKIQPAKLEDSAVYLCASSLRFGQGAYNEQFFGPGTRLTVL.

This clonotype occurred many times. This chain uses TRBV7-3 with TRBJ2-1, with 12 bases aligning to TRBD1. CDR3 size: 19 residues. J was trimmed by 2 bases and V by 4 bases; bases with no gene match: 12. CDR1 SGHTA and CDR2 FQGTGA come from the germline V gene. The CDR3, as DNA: TGTGCCAGCAGCTCCTTACCAGGGACAGGGGGCGCAACCTACAATGAGCAGTTCTTC. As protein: CASSSLPGTGGATYNEQFF. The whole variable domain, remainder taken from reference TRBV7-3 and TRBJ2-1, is GAGVSQTPSNKVTEKGKYVELRCDPISGHTALYWYRQSLGQGPEFLIYFQGTGAADDSGLPNDRFFAVRPEGSVSTLKIQRTERGDSAVYLCASSSLPGTGGATYNEQFFGPGTRLTVL.

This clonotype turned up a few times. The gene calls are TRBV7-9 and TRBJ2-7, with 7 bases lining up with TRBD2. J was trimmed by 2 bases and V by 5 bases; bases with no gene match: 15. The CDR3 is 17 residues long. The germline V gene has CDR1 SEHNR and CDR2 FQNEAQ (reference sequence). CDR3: CASSQDSSSGRAYEQYF. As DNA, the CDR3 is TGTGCCAGCAGCCAAGATAGTAGTAGCGGGCGAGCCTACGAGCAGTACTTC.

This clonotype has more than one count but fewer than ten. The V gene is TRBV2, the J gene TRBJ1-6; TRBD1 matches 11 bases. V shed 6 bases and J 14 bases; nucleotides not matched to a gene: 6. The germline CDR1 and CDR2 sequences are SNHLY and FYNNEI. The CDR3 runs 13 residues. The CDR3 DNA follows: TGTGCCAGCAGGGGACAGGGGGAAAACACCCTCCACTTT. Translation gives CASRGQGENTLHF.

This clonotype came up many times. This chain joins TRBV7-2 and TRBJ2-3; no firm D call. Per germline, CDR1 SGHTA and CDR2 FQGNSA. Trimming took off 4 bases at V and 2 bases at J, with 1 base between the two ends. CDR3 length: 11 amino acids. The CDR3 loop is CASSSTDTQYF. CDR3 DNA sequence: TGTGCCAGCAGCTCCACAGATACGCAGTATTTT.